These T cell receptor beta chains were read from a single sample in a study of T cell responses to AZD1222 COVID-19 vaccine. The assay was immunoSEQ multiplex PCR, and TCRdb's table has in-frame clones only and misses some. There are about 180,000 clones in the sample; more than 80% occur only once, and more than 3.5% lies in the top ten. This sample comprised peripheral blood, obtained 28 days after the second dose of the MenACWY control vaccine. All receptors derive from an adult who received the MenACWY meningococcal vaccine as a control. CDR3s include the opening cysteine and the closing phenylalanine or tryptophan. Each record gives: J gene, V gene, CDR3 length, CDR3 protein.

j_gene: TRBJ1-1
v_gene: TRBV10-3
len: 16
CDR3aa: CAISESRAIKNTEAFF

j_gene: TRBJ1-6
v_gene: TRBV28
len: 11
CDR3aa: CASSGGEPLHF

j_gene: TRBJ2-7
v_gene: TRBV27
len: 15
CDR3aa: CASSSQTSASYEQYF

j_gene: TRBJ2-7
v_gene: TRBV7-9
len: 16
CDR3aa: CASSTGSGRINGEQYF

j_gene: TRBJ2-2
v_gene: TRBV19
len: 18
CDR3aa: CASSILARTGANTGELFF

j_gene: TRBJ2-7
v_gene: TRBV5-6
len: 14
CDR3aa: CASTRRQGLYEQYF

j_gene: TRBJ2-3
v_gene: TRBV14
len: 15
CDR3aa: CASSPQAGGGDTQYF

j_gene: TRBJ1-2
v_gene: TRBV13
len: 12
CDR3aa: CASSRSPYGYTF

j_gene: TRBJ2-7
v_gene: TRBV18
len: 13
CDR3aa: CASSPDPPYEQYF

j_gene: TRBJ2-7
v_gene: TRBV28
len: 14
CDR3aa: CASSFGTGPYEQYF

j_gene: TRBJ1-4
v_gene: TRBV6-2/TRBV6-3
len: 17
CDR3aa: CASSYSIRQGVREKLFF

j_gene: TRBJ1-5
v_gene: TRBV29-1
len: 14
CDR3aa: CSVGQGAKDQPQHF

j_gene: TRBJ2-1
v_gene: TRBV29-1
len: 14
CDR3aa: CSPDWAGGLGEQFF

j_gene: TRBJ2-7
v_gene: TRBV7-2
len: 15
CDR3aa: CASSLMAGGSYEQYF

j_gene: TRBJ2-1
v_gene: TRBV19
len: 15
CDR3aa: CASRRSSGEHNEQFF

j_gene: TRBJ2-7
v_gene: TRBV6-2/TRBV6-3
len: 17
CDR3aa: CASSPTSGRARTYEQYF

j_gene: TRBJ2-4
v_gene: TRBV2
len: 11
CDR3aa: CASSKGDIQYF

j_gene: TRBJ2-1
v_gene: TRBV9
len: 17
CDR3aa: CASSVSLAGALNNEQFF

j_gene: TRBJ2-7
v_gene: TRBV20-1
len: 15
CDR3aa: CSASQVGRSSYEQYF

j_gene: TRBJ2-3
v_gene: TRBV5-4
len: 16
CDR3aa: CASSLGTPASTDTQYF

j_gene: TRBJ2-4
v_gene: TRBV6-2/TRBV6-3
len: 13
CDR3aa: CASSPDIPHIQYF

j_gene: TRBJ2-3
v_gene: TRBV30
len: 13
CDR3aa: CAWIGHFTDTQYF

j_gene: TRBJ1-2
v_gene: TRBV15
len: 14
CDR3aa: CATSRADRNYGYTF

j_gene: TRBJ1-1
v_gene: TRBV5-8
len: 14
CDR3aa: CASSFSGTATEAFF

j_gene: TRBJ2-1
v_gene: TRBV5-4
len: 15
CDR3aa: CASSSTSGPYNEQFF

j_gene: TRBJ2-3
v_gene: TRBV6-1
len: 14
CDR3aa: CASSDQGSTDTQYF

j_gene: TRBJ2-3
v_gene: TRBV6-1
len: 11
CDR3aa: CASSVADTQYF

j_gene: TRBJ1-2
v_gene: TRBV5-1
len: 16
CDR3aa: CASSLAGENPTYGYTF

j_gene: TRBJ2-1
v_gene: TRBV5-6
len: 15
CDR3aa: CASSVAGNSYNEQFF

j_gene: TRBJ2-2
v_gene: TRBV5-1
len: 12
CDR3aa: CASSPFTGELFF

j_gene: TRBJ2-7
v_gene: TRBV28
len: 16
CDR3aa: CASSFGVAGVSYEQYF

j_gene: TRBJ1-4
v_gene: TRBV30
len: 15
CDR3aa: CAWSVPSGVNEKLFF

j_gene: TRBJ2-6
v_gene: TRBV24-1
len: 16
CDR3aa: CATSGFGVTGANVLTF

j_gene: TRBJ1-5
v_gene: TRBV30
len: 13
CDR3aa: CAWSVTGNQPQHF

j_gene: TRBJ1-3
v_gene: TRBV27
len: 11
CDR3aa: CASRFGNTIYF

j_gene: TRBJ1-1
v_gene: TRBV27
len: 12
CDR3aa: CASKSGGTEAFF

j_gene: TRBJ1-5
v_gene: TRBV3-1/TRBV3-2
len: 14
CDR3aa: CASSKTGGNQPQHF

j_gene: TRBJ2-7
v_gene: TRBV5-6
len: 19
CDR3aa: CASSLVGTGLRQYSYEQYF

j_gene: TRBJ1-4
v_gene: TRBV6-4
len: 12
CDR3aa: CASSILREKLFF

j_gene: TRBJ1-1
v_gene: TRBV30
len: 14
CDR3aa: CAWSSRGGNTEAFF

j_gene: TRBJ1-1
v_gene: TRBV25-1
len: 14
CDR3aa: CASSPGAVPTEAFF

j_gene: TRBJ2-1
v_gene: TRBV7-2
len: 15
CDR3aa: CASSVRGDGFREQFF

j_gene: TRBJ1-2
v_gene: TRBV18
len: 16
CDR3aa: CASSPSRQGRDYGYTF

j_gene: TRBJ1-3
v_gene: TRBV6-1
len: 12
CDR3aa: CASKDWSGTIYF

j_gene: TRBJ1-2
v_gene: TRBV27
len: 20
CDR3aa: CASSSHTLRDREKANYGYTF

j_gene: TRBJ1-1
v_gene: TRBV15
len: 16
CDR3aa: CATSRESTLVGTEAFF

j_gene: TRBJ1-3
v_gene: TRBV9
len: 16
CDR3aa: CASSLVGLSSGNTIYF

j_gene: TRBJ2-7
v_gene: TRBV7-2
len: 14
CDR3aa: CASSWTGGDYEQYF

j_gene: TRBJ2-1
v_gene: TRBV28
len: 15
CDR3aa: CASSLIRERLNEQFF

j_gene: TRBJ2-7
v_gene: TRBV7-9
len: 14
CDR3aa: CASRAGQGYYEQYF